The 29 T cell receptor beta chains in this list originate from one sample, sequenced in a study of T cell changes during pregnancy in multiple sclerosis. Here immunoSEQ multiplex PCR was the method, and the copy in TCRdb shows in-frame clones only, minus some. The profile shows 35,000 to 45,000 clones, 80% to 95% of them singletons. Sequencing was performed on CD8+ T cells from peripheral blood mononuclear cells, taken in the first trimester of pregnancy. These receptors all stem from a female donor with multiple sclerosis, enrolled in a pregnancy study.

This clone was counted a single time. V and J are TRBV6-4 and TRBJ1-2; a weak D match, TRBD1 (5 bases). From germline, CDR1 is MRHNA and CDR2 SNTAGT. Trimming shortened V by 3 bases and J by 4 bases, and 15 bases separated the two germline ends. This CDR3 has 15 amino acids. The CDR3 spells CASSEGWGGFYGYTF. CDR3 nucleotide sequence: TGTGCCAGCAGTGAAGGATGGGGCGGTTTCTATGGCTACACCTTC.

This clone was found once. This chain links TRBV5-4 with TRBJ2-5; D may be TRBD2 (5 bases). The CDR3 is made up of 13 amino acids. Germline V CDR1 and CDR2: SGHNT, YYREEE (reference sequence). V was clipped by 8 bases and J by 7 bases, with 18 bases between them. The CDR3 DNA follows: TGTGCCAGGCATACGGGGTCAGGCGGGACCCAGTACTTC. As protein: CARHTGSGGTQYF.

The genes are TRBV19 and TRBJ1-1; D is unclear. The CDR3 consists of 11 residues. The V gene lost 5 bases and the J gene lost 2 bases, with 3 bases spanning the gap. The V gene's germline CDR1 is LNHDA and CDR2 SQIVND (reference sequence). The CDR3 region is CASSLNTEAFF. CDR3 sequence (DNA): TGTGCCAGTAGTCTAAACACTGAAGCTTTCTTT.

For the CDR3, the DNA is TGTGCCAGCAGCGGAGGACAGGGGGCTAAATCCTACGAGCAGTACTTC. This sequence encodes CASSGGQGAKSYEQYF. The chain links TRBV9 to TRBJ2-7; 11 bases are shared with TRBD1. Germline CDR1 and CDR2: SGDLS and YYNGEE. Trimming took 3 bases from V and 1 from J; bases not matched to a gene: 6. The CDR3 contains 16 residues.

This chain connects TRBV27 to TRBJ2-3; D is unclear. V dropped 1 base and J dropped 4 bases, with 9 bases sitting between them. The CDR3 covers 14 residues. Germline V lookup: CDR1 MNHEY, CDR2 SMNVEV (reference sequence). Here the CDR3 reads CASSLLASADTQYF. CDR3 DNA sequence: TGTGCCAGCAGTTTATTAGCCAGTGCAGATACGCAGTATTTT.

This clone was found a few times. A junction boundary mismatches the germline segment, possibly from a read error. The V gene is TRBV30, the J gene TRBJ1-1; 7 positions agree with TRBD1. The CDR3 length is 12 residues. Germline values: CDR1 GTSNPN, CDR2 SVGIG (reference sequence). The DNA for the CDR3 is TGTGCCTGGAGTGTCGGGGGACAGAAGCACCCCTTT. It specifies CAWSVGGQKHPF.

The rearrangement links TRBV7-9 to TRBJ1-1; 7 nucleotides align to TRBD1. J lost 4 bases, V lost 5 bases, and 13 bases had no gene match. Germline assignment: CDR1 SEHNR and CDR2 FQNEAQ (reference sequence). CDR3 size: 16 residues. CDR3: CASSPSTGLLGTEAFF. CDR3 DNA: TGTGCCAGCAGCCCGTCGACAGGGCTTCTTGGCACTGAAGCTTTCTTT.

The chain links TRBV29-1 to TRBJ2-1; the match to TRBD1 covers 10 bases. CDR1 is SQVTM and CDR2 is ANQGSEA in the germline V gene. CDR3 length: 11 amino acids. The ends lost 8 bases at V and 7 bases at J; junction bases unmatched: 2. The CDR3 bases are TGCAGCAAGGGACAGGGGAATGAGCAGTTCTTC. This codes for CSKGQGNEQFF.

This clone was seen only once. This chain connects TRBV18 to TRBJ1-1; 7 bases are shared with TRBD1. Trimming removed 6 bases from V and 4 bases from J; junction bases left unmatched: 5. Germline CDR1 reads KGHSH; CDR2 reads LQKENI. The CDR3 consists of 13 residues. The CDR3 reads CASSQGTATEAFF. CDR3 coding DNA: TGTGCCAGCTCGCAGGGGACAGCCACTGAAGCTTTCTTT.

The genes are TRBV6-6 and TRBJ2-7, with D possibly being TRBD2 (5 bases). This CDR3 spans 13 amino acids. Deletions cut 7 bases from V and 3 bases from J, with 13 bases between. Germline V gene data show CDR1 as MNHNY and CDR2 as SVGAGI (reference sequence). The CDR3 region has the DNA TGTGCCAGCACCAACTTCGGGGTCTACGAGCAGTACTTC. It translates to CASTNFGVYEQYF.

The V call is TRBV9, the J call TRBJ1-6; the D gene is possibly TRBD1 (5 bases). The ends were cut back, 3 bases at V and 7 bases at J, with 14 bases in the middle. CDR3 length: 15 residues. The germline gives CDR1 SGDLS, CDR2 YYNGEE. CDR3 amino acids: CASSGGPSGNSPLHF. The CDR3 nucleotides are TGTGCCAGCAGCGGGGGTCCGTCAGGGAATTCACCCCTCCACTTT.

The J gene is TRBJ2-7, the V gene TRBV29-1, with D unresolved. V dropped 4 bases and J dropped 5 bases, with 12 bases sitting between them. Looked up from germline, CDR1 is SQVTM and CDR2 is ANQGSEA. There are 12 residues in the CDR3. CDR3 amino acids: CSVVGLPDEQYF. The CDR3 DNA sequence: TGCAGCGTTGTGGGCTTGCCGGACGAGCAGTACTTC.

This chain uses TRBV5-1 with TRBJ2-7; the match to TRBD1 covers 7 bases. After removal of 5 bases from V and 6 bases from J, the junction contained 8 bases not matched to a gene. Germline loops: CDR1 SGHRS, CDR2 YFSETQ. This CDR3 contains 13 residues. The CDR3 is CASSSPQGLEQYF. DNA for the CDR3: TGCGCCAGCAGTTCCCCACAGGGGCTCGAGCAGTACTTC.

As DNA, the CDR3 is TGTGCCAGCAGTCCCGGGAGCTCTGGAAACACCATATATTTT. It encodes CASSPGSSGNTIYF. The chain recombines TRBV13 with TRBJ1-3; D call uncertain. V lost 6 bases to trimming and J lost 0 bases, with 9 bases between them. The CDR3 is made up of 14 amino acids. Germline lookup yields CDR1 PRHDT and CDR2 FYEKMQ (reference sequence).

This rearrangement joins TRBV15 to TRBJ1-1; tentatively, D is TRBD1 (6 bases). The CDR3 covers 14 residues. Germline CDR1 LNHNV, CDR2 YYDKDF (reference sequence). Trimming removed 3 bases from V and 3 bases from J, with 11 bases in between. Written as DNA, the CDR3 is TGTGCCACCAGCAGCGGACAGAGCTACACTGAAGCTTTCTTT. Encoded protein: CATSSGQSYTEAFF.

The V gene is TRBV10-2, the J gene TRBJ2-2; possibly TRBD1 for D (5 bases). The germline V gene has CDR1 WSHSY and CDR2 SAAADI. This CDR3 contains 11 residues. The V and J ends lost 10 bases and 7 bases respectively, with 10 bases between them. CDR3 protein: CATQGFGELFF. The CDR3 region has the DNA TGCGCCACTCAGGGTTTCGGGGAGCTGTTTTTT.

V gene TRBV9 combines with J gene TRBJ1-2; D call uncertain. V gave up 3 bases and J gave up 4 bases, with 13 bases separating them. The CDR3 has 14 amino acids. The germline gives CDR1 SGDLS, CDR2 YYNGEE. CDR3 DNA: TGTGCCAGCAGCGAGCCGGGAGGGTTCTATGGCTACACCTTC. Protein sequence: CASSEPGGFYGYTF. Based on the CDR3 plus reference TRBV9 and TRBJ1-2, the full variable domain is DSGVTQTPKHLITATGQRVTLRCSPRSGDLSVYWYQQSLDQGLQFLIQYYNGEERAKGNILERFSAQQFPDLHSELNLSSLELGDSALYFCASSEPGGFYGYTFGSGTRLTVV.

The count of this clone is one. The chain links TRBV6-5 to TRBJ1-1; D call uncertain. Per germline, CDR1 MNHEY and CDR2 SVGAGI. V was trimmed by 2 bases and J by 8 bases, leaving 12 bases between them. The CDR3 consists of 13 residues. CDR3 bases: TGTGCCAGCAGTTACGCGGCCAGTTCAGAAGCTTTCTTT. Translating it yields CASSYAASSEAFF.

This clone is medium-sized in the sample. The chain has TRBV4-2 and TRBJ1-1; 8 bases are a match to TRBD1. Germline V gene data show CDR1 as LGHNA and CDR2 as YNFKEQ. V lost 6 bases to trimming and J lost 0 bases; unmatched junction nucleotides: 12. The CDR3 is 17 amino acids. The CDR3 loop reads CASSTTGEDSMNTEAFF. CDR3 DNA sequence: TGTGCCAGCAGTACGACAGGGGAGGACTCGATGAACACTGAAGCTTTCTTT.

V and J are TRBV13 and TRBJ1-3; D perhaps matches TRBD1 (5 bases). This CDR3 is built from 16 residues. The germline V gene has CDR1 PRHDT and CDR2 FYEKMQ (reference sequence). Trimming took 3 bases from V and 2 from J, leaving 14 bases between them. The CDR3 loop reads CASSFWGDGPGNTIYF. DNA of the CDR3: TGTGCCAGCAGCTTTTGGGGGGATGGCCCTGGAAACACCATATATTTT.

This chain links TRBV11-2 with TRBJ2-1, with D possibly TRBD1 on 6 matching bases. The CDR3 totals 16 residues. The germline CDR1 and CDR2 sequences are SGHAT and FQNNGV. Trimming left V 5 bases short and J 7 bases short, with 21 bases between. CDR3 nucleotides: TGTGCCAGCAGCGGGCTCTTGTGGGGGCAAGTAAATGAGCAGTTCTTC. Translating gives CASSGLLWGQVNEQFF.

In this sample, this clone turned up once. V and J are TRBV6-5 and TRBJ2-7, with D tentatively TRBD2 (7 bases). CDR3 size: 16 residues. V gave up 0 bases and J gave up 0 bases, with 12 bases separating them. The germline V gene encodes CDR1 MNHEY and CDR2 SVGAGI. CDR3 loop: CASSYSRGGISYEQYF. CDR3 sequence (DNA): TGTGCCAGCAGTTACTCGCGCGGGGGCATCTCCTACGAGCAGTACTTC.

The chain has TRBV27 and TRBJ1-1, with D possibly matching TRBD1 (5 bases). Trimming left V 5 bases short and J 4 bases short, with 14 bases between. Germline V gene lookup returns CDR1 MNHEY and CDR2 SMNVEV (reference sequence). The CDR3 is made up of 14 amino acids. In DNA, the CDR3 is TGTGCCAGCAGTCTGGGTTCGGGGGGCACTGAAGCTTTCTTT. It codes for CASSLGSGGTEAFF.

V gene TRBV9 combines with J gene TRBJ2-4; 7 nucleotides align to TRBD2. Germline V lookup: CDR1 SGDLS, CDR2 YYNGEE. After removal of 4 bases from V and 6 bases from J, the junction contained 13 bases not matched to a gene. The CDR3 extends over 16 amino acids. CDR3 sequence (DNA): TGTGCCAGCAGCTTCTCTCTTTCCGGGACTACAAACATTCAGTACTTC. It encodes CASSFSLSGTTNIQYF.

CDR3 sequence reads: CASSLEPGFDTEAFF. In DNA, the CDR3 is TGCGCCAGCAGCTTGGAGCCGGGGTTCGACACTGAAGCTTTCTTT. This chain connects TRBV5-1 to TRBJ1-1; D is undetermined. The CDR3 contains 15 residues. CDR1 SGHRS and CDR2 YFSETQ come from the germline V gene. V was trimmed by 0 bases and J by 3 bases, leaving 12 bases between them.

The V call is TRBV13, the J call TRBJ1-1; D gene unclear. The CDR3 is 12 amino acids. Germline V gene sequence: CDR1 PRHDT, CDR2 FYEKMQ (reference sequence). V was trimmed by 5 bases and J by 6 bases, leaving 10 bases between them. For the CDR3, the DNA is TGTGCCAGCAGCGCTGAGGGTTCTGAAGCTTTCTTT. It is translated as CASSAEGSEAFF.

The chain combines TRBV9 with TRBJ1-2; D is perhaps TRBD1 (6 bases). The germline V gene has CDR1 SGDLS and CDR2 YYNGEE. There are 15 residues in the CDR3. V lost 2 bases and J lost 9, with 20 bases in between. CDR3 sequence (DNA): TGTGCCAGCAGCGTCGACGGGGGGCCAGGTCGAAGCTACACCTTC. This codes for CASSVDGGPGRSYTF.

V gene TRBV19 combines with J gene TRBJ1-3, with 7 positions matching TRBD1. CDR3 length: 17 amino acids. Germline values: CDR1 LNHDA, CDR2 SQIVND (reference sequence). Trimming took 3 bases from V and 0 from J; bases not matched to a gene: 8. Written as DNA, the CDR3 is TGTGCCAGTAGTATCAGATCAGGGGGGCTCTCTGGAAACACCATATATTTT. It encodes CASSIRSGGLSGNTIYF. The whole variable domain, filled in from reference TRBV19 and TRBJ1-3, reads DGGITQSPKYLFRKEGQNVTLSCEQNLNHDAMYWYRQDPGQGLRLIYYSQIVNDFQKGDIAEGYSVSREKKESFPLTVTSAQKNPTAFYLCASSIRSGGLSGNTIYFGEGSWLTVV.

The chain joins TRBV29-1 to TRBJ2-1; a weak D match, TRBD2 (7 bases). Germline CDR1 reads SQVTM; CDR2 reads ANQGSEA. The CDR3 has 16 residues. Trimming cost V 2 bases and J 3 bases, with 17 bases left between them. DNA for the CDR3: TGCAGCGTTGAAAGGGGGGGGGCGACGAGCTACAATGAGCAGTTCTTC. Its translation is CSVERGGATSYNEQFF.